Sequencing of this T cell receptor (beta chain) was carried out in a study of T cell clones after liver transplantation (dated by TCRdb to about 2019). About the investigation overall: ITN030ST, the source of the samples, was a randomized trial that attempted immunosuppression withdrawal within 2 years of liver transplantation. After a pre-transplant mixed lymphocyte reaction, TCRbeta sequencing was used to pinpoint donor-reactive T cell clones, which were subsequently tracked in post-transplant blood. Third party-reactive TCRbeta sequences were also identified from pre-transplant MLRs to serve as an antigen-independent comparator for donor-reactive sequences. Of the eight recipients, a few were HCV-positive, while the remaining recipients had been transplanted for non-autoimmune, non-viral indications. No induction therapy was given to the subjects, and standard immunosuppression was administered until randomization at 12-24 months post-transplant. To count as tolerant, a recipient had to stay completely off immunosuppression for at least one year without liver enzymes climbing beyond twice the upper limit of normal. Blood samples were taken pre-transplant, pre-randomization before withdrawal, and post-randomization after full withdrawal or failed withdrawal. The studied cohort comprised 8 liver transplant recipients, 3 classified as tolerant and 5 as non-tolerant.

What the study reported, not specific to this receptor: Because no allograft tissue specimens were available, donor-reactive T cells may have migrated into the graft instead of being deleted. Because of small, heterogeneous patient numbers and non-standardized post-transplant time points, the conclusions were only preliminary. When repertoire turnover was taken into account, detection of donor-reactive sequences was significantly reduced in 7 of 8 subjects for CD4 and in 8 of 8 subjects for CD8. In two subjects, low numbers of available donor cells limited the measurable donor-reactive repertoire. Donor-reactive sequences decreased more than third party-reactive sequences, which suggests partial antigen-specific deletion that was not related to withdrawal success. In 5 of 8 subjects, regardless of tolerance or HCV status, circulating donor-reactive CD4 TCRbeta sequences dropped significantly post-transplant.

High-throughput TCRbeta CDR3 sequencing of frozen genomic DNA was performed by immunoSEQ, including PCR amplification, mapping, bias correction and internal controls. The authors' analysis ran thus. Only productive rearrangements were retained, and each unique TCRbeta sequence was defined by its CDR3 nucleotide sequence together with its V and J gene. A sequence counted as donor-reactive only if the sequence showed at least 5-fold expansion in CFSE-low cells compared with unstimulated pre-transplant cells and had a frequency of at least 0.01%. Minimum frequency thresholds were set for each subject on the basis of the unstimulated sample with the lowest template count, so that a detection power of at least 90% was ensured. Jensen-Shannon divergence between the top 1000 TCRbeta sequences post- versus pre-transplant served as the measure of repertoire turnover. Changes in detection of donor-reactive sequences were tested with two-sided Fisher's exact tests. The table comes from immuneACCESS by way of TCRdb, which keeps in-frame sequences with V and J called. Part of the clones is missing from these tables; in studies checked, under half for an unresolved V gene and the rest for unknown reasons. Clonal size and the V and J genes are those of that table, whereas D and trimming came from the DNA. Within this sample are approximately 26,000 clones, with roughly 69% of them counted one time only. The ten most abundant clones make up roughly 2.8% of the sample.

From its cysteine to its phenylalanine, the CDR3 spans 18 amino acids. Here the CDR3 DNA is all that survives: 54 bases in frame from base 1. The germline V gene specifies SGHRS as CDR1 and YFSETQ as CDR2. V is pruned by 4 bases and J by 1 base, leaving 16 bases of the junction without a gene match. Comments on this clone: The antigen it recognizes is unknown. No base quality values were provided; no much bigger clone lies one nucleotide off.

In the paper's terms, the time point label means: pre-transplant. Unstimulated PBMCs, after thawing, were stained for CD3, CD4 and CD8 and then FACS-sorted into CD3+CD4+ and CD3+CD8+ populations. Each of the 8 studied subjects was randomized to immunosuppression withdrawal. The Qiagen DNeasy Blood and Tissue Kit was used for genomic DNA isolation. This sample comprised CD4+ T cells from blood, obtained before liver transplant. This clonotype originated in a human donor who received a liver transplant. The rearranged chain carries TRBV5-1 and TRBJ2-7; a stretch of 8 junction bases matches TRBD2. The sequenced DNA is TGCGCCAGCAGCCCCGGACCCAGCGGGGGATTCACTTCCTACGAGCAGTACTTC. Its coded protein is CASSPGPSGGFTSYEQYF.